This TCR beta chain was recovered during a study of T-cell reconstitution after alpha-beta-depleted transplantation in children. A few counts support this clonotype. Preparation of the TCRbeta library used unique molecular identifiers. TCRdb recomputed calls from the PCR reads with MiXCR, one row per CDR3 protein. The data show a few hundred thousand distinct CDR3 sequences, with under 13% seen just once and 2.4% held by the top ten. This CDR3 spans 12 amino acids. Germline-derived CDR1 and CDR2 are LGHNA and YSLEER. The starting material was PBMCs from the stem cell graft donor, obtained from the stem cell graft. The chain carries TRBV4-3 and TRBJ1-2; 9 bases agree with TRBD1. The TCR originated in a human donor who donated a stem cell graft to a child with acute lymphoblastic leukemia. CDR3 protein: CAAGTGIYGYTF. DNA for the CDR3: TGCGCTGCCGGGACAGGGATCTATGGCTACACCTTC.